A single sample is the source of the 25 T cell receptor beta chains below, sequenced in a study of shared clonotypes between healthy human individuals. Here immunoSEQ multiplex PCR was the method, and the copy in TCRdb shows in-frame clones only, minus some. The table lists roughly 2 million clones, about 94% of them singletons. CD45RO-negative CD8 cells positively selected for CCR7 made up the naive population, which excluded terminally differentiated effector memory CD45RA+ cells. Sequenced input: naive CD8+ T cells sorted from blood. Receptors were obtained from a man between 18 and 35 years old in good health.

The rearrangement joins TRBV2 to TRBJ1-5; TRBD1 agrees at 7 bases. The CDR3 loop spans 19 amino acids. Germline V CDR1 and CDR2: SNHLY, FYNNEI. Unmatched junction bases numbered 15, after V lost 4 bases and J lost 0 bases. CDR3 protein: CASSVHRDRDLGSNQPQHF. The DNA for the CDR3 is TGTGCCAGCAGTGTACACCGAGACAGGGATCTGGGTAGCAATCAGCCCCAGCATTTT.

The chain uses TRBV2 and TRBJ1-6; weak D call: TRBD1 (5 bases). This CDR3 is 12 amino acids long. The V end was cut by 8 bases, the J end by 10 bases, with 12 bases between. Germline-derived CDR1 and CDR2 are SNHLY and FYNNEI. CDR3 nucleotide sequence: TGTGCCAGCGGGGCAGGCAGGTCACCCCTCCACTTT. It is translated as CASGAGRSPLHF. The full variable domain, its missing parts supplied by reference TRBV2 and TRBJ1-6, is EPEVTQTPSHQVTQMGQEVILRCVPISNHLYFYWYRQILGQKVEFLVSFYNNEISEKSEIFDDQFSVERPDGSNFTLKIRSTKLEDSAMYFCASGAGRSPLHFGNGTRLTVT.

Regarding this clone: This same CDR3 is encoded by further DNA sequences in the sample. J is TRBJ2-2 and V is TRBV6-1; TRBD2 matches 9 bases. Unmatched junction bases numbered 0, after V lost 2 bases and J lost 2 bases. The CDR3 contains 15 residues. Germline V gene data show CDR1 as MNHNS and CDR2 as SASEGT. CDR3 sequence: CASSELAGNTGELFF. The CDR3 DNA is TGTGCCAGCAGTGAACTAGCGGGAAACACCGGGGAGCTGTTTTTT.

J is TRBJ2-2 and V is TRBV18; D gene uncertain. CDR1 is KGHSH and CDR2 is LQKENI in the germline V gene. V was shortened by 9 bases and J by 4 bases, with 3 bases between the two germline ends. This CDR3 is built from 10 residues. The CDR3 loop reads CARSTGELFF. The CDR3 DNA is TGTGCCAGATCCACCGGGGAGCTGTTTTTT.

The V gene is TRBV7-8, the J gene TRBJ2-3; TRBD2 agrees at 12 bases. Per germline, CDR1 SGHVS and CDR2 FQNEAQ. With V trimmed by 5 bases and J by 0 bases, 3 bases remained unmatched. CDR3 length: 16 residues. The CDR3 here is CASSPGLAGSTDTQYF. In nucleotides, the CDR3 is TGTGCCAGCAGCCCAGGACTAGCGGGAAGCACAGATACGCAGTATTTT. Combining the CDR3 with reference TRBV7-8 and TRBJ2-3 gives the whole variable domain GAGVSQSPRYKVAKRGQDVALRCDPISGHVSLFWYQQALGQGPEFLTYFQNEAQLDKSGLPSDRFFAERPEGSVSTLKIQRTQQEDSAVYLCASSPGLAGSTDTQYFGPGTRLTVL.

The chain carries TRBV29-1 and TRBJ2-7; a possible D gene is TRBD1 (8 bases). This CDR3 is 16 amino acids long. The ends were cut back, 1 base at V and 3 bases at J, with 19 bases in the middle. Germline V gives CDR1 SQVTM, CDR2 ANQGSEA. In DNA, the CDR3 is TGCAGCGTTGAAGGTATTCAAGCGGGACAGGACTACGAGCAGTACTTC. It specifies CSVEGIQAGQDYEQYF.

CDR3 coding DNA: TGTGCCAGCAGCTTAGATGCGTCTTTCTCCTACGAGCAGTACTTC. This sequence encodes CASSLDASFSYEQYF. This sequence joins TRBV7-9 and TRBJ2-7; D not resolved. The germline CDR1 and CDR2 sequences are SEHNR and FQNEAQ (reference sequence). The V end was cut by 1 base, the J end by 0 bases, with 10 bases between. The CDR3 runs 15 residues. Looking up the rest from reference TRBV7-9 and TRBJ2-7 gives the full variable domain: DTGVSQNPRHKITKRGQNVTFRCDPISEHNRLYWYRQTLGQGPEFLTYFQNEAQLEKSRLLSDRFSAERPKGSFSTLEIQRTEQGDSAMYLCASSLDASFSYEQYFGPGTRLTVT.

Written as DNA, the CDR3 is TGTGCCAGCAGCAAAAAGGTCGGGGTGCCGGAGACCCAGTACTTC. It is translated as CASSKKVGVPETQYF. The chain carries TRBV21-1 and TRBJ2-5; TRBD2, as called in the table, went unchecked against the DNA. TRBV21-1 is recorded as a pseudogene. The CDR3 is 15 amino acids.

The rearrangement uses TRBV27 and TRBJ1-5, with a tentative D call TRBD1 (5 bases). Germline CDR1 MNHEY, CDR2 SMNVEV (reference sequence). This CDR3 is built from 17 residues. Trimming stripped 8 bases from V and 4 bases from J, with 24 bases between. CDR3 nucleotides: TGTGCCAGCGCACCGGGAGTTAGACTCGGGGGTAATCAGCCCCAGCATTTT. Translating gives CASAPGVRLGGNQPQHF.

V is TRBV14 and J is TRBJ1-1; D is perhaps TRBD1 (5 bases). Germline V gives CDR1 SGHDN, CDR2 FVKESK. Trimming left V 0 bases short and J 4 bases short, with 21 bases between. The CDR3 spans 18 residues. CDR3 amino acids: CASSQDGGRGGTGTEAFF. The CDR3 DNA reads as TGTGCCAGCAGCCAAGACGGGGGTCGTGGGGGGACTGGCACTGAAGCTTTCTTT.

The chain uses TRBV19 and TRBJ2-5; D is possibly TRBD1 or TRBD2 (5 bases each). V lost 5 bases and J lost 5, with 9 bases in between. This CDR3 region has 12 residues. Germline V gene data show CDR1 as LNHDA and CDR2 as SQIVND (reference sequence). The CDR3 sequence: CASSPEGETQYF. CDR3 sequence (DNA): TGTGCCAGTAGTCCCGAGGGGGAGACCCAGTACTTC.

Worth noting for this clone: Within the sample, other DNA sequences also encode this same CDR3. The J gene is TRBJ2-3, the V gene TRBV7-6; D is perhaps TRBD1 (6 bases). Deletions cut 3 bases from V and 1 base from J, with 8 bases between. This CDR3 has 14 residues. Germline V CDR1 and CDR2: SGHVS, FNYEAQ. Written as DNA, the CDR3 is TGTGCCAGCAGCTTGGCAGGGGGCACAGATACGCAGTATTTT. Protein product: CASSLAGGTDTQYF.

The chain has TRBV7-9 and TRBJ2-5, with 11 bases fitting TRBD1. V was pared by 5 bases and J by 6 bases, with 8 bases of the junction left unmatched. Germline CDR1 and CDR2: SEHNR and FQNEAQ (reference sequence). CDR3 length: 15 amino acids. This CDR3 reads CASSPWTGGAKTQYF. CDR3 nucleotides: TGTGCCAGCAGCCCATGGACAGGGGGCGCAAAGACCCAGTACTTC. The whole variable domain, remainder taken from reference TRBV7-9 and TRBJ2-5, is DTGVSQNPRHKITKRGQNVTFRCDPISEHNRLYWYRQTLGQGPEFLTYFQNEAQLEKSRLLSDRFSAERPKGSFSTLEIQRTEQGDSAMYLCASSPWTGGAKTQYFGPGTRLLVL.

On this clone: The same CDR3 arises from other DNA sequences in this sample as well. This rearrangement joins TRBV5-4 to TRBJ2-7, with D perhaps TRBD1 or TRBD2 (5 bases each). The V and J ends lost 0 bases and 0 bases respectively, with 10 bases between them. Germline V CDR1 and CDR2: SGHNT, YYREEE (reference sequence). This CDR3 region has 15 residues. The CDR3 region is CASSLGGVSSYEQYF. CDR3 sequence (DNA): TGTGCCAGCAGCTTGGGAGGGGTGAGCTCCTACGAGCAGTACTTC.

This chain uses TRBV27 with TRBJ2-5, with unresolved D. Per the germline V gene, CDR1 is MNHEY and CDR2 is SMNVEV (reference sequence). V was shortened by 6 bases and J by 1 base, with 12 bases between the two germline ends. The CDR3 has 14 amino acids. For the CDR3, the DNA is TGTGCCAGCAGACTCTATATGACCCAAGAGACCCAGTACTTC. Translation gives CASRLYMTQETQYF.

The chain joins TRBV6-9 to TRBJ1-1; no reliable D call. Trimming pared 5 bases from V and 8 bases from J, leaving 6 bases between. The germline V gene encodes CDR1 MNHGY and CDR2 SVAAGI. The CDR3 spans 10 residues. The chain's CDR3 is CASSKSEAFF. The CDR3 DNA follows: TGTGCCAGCAGTAAGTCGGAAGCTTTCTTT.

This chain links TRBV2 with TRBJ1-1, with 9 bases fitting TRBD1. Trimming at V came to 6 bases and at J to 5 bases, leaving 1 base not matched to a gene. The CDR3 contains 12 residues. CDR1 and CDR2 from the germline V gene are SNHLY and FYNNEI. This chain's CDR3 is CASRTGGTEAFF. The DNA of the CDR3 is TGTGCCAGCAGGACAGGGGGAACTGAAGCTTTCTTT.

The rearrangement uses TRBV7-3 and TRBJ2-3, with 10 bases matching TRBD2. Germline V gives CDR1 SGHTA, CDR2 FQGTGA. The V gene end was trimmed by 0 bases and the J gene end by 4 bases; junction bases not matched to a gene: 4. This CDR3 region has 16 residues. DNA for the CDR3: TGTGCCAGCAGCTTAACCAGCGGGGGGGCTGCAGATACGCAGTATTTT. It translates to CASSLTSGGAADTQYF.

This clone has just one count. The CDR3 DNA sequence: TGTGCCAGCAGCCCGGGGTTACAGGAGACCCAGTACTTC. Translation gives CASSPGLQETQYF. This sequence joins TRBV28 and TRBJ2-5; tentative D call: TRBD2 (5 bases). This CDR3 contains 13 residues. V shed 6 bases and J shed 5 bases, with 13 bases lying between them. CDR1 and CDR2 (germline): MDHEN, SYDVKM.

This chain connects TRBV19 to TRBJ2-2; 7 nucleotides align to TRBD2. Germline CDR1 reads LNHDA; CDR2 reads SQIVND (reference sequence). The CDR3 extends over 14 amino acids. The junction had 3 bases not matched to a gene; V was cut back by 3 bases and J by 5 bases. DNA of the CDR3: TGTGCCAGTAGTATCGGCGGGAGTACCGGGGAGCTGTTTTTT. Its protein product is CASSIGGSTGELFF.

The V call is TRBV11-2, the J call TRBJ2-2; D may be TRBD2 (6 bases). The germline V gene encodes CDR1 SGHAT and CDR2 FQNNGV. V was pared by 1 base and J by 5 bases, with 11 bases between. The CDR3 loop spans 15 amino acids. The CDR3 loop reads CASSLVLAGTGELFF. DNA of the CDR3: TGTGCCAGCAGCTTAGTACTAGCAGGGACCGGGGAGCTGTTTTTT.

The rearrangement joins TRBV7-9 to TRBJ1-6; no firm D call. Germline V gene data show CDR1 as SEHNR and CDR2 as FQNEAQ (reference sequence). The V end was cut by 1 base, the J end by 0 bases, with 7 bases between. The CDR3 is 16 amino acids. DNA for the CDR3: TGTGCCAGCAGCTTAGGTGAAAGCTCCTATAATTCACCCCTCCACTTT. This codes for CASSLGESSYNSPLHF. The full variable domain, its missing parts supplied by reference TRBV7-9 and TRBJ1-6, is DTGVSQNPRHKITKRGQNVTFRCDPISEHNRLYWYRQTLGQGPEFLTYFQNEAQLEKSRLLSDRFSAERPKGSFSTLEIQRTEQGDSAMYLCASSLGESSYNSPLHFGNGTRLTVT.

The gene calls are TRBV27 and TRBJ2-3; D gene ambiguous. This CDR3 has 11 amino acids. CDR1 is MNHEY, CDR2 SMNVEV, per germline (reference sequence). Trimming removed 5 bases at V and 6 bases at J, with 6 bases between. CDR3 in DNA: TGTGCCAGCAGTATCAGCGATACGCAGTATTTT. It codes for CASSISDTQYF.

The genes are TRBV5-1 and TRBJ2-2; TRBD1 aligns across 12 bases. The CDR3 extends over 18 amino acids. With 3 bases clipped from V and 4 bases from J, the junction kept 10 bases outside the gene matches. CDR1 is SGHRS, CDR2 YFSETQ, per germline. The CDR3 DNA is TGCGCCAGCAGCTCGGACTGGGACAGGGGGCGGGCCACCGGGGAGCTGTTTTTT. Translated, it gives CASSSDWDRGRATGELFF.

The chain is built from TRBV7-6 and TRBJ1-2, with 8 bases that match TRBD1. J gave up 4 bases and V 5 bases, and 6 bases lay outside the gene matches. The germline V gene has CDR1 SGHVS and CDR2 FNYEAQ. The CDR3 sequence is 14 residues long. CDR3 sequence (DNA): TGTGCCAGCAGCCCAGGGGGCGGTGGCTATGGCTACACCTTC. This gives the protein CASSPGGGGYGYTF.